The following is a T cell receptor (beta chain) sequence with its context. Looked up from germline, CDR1 is MRHNA and CDR2 is SNTAGT. The V end lost 5 bases, the J end lost 0 bases, and 7 bases lay between the germline ends. There are 13 residues in the CDR3. The data originate from a study of cytomegalovirus exposure and HLA in healthy donors. The PCR ran on 60 Vbeta and 13 Jbeta primers. The method was immunoSEQ multiplex PCR; TCRdb's version includes in-frame clones alone and lacks a portion of them. The repertoire holds approximately 200,000 clones, with roughly 79% as singletons. V usage is TRBV6-4 and J usage is TRBJ1-1; tentatively, D is TRBD1 (5 bases). Sample: PBMCs. The receptor was isolated from a woman aged 18 to 35 in good health and CMV-seronegative. CDR3 amino acids: CASSQGVNTEAFF. The CDR3 DNA reads TGTGCCAGCAGTCAAGGGGTGAACACTGAAGCTTTCTTT.